The 7 T cell receptor beta chains below all came from one sample that was sequenced in a study of technical replicates of blood from a few donors. Profiled with immunoSEQ multiplex PCR; TCRdb holds only in-frame clones, not every one. The sample contains roughly 79,000 clones, 96% of which appear only once. The sequencing input was T cells isolated from PBMCs. These receptors were taken from a human donor in good health.

Here the CDR3 reads CASSVGQTPNYGYTF. DNA for the CDR3: TGTGCCAGCAGCGTAGGGCAGACTCCTAACTATGGCTACACCTTC. The chain has TRBV9 and TRBJ1-2; unclear D gene. There are 15 residues in the CDR3. From germline, CDR1 is SGDLS and CDR2 YYNGEE. Trimming shortened V by 0 bases and J by 0 bases, and 9 bases separated the two germline ends.

V and J are TRBV11-2 and TRBJ2-5, with TRBD1 matching 7 bases. J was trimmed by 1 base and V by 1 base; bases with no gene match: 3. In germline, CDR1 is SGHAT, CDR2 FQNNGV. This CDR3 contains 15 residues. CDR3 coding DNA: TGTGCCAGCAGCTTAGTTGGGGACAGCCAAGAGACCCAGTACTTC. Its protein is CASSLVGDSQETQYF.

The chain uses TRBV6-1 and TRBJ1-3; D uncertain. V was trimmed by 2 bases and J by 0 bases, leaving 8 bases between them. CDR3 size: 15 residues. Germline assignment: CDR1 MNHNS and CDR2 SASEGT. The CDR3 reads CASSEHHFSGNTIYF. CDR3 nucleotides: TGTGCCAGCAGTGAACATCACTTCTCTGGAAACACCATATATTTT.

In its sample, this clone was seen once. J is TRBJ2-7 and V is TRBV5-5; D possibly corresponds to TRBD1 (6 bases). The germline V gene encodes CDR1 SGHKS and CDR2 YYEKEE (reference sequence). The length of the CDR3 is 13 residues. V was pared by 2 bases and J by 4 bases, with 10 bases between. DNA for the CDR3: TGTGCCAGCAGCTTACAGGGAACTTACGAGCAGTACTTC. This codes for CASSLQGTYEQYF.

The J gene is TRBJ2-2, the V gene TRBV5-8, with TRBD2 as a possible D gene (5 bases). CDR1 is SGHTS and CDR2 is YDEGEE in the germline V gene. V lost 4 bases and J 2 bases, leaving 12 bases between the germline ends. The CDR3 extends over 15 amino acids. The CDR3 DNA reads TGTGCCAGCAGCCTGTGGAGGTCAAACACCGGGGAGCTGTTTTTT. It encodes CASSLWRSNTGELFF.

The chain links TRBV28 to TRBJ2-1, with TRBD1 identical over 12 bases. The germline CDR1 and CDR2 sequences are MDHEN and SYDVKM. The trim removed 4 bases at V and 8 bases at J, leaving 6 bases unmatched. This CDR3 is 15 amino acids long. CDR3 in amino acids: CASSYRDRGQDEQFF. The CDR3 DNA reads as TGTGCCAGCAGTTACCGGGACAGGGGGCAGGATGAGCAGTTCTTC.

The chain combines TRBV6-5 with TRBJ2-7; D may be TRBD2 (6 bases). The CDR3 has 13 amino acids. With 6 bases removed from V and 2 bases from J, the gap between germline ends came to 11 bases. Germline CDR1 MNHEY, CDR2 SVGAGI. The DNA of the CDR3 is TGTGCCAGCAGCTTGGGACTTGCCTACGAGCAGTACTTC. Amino acids: CASSLGLAYEQYF.